These T cell receptor beta chains were read from a single sample in a study of T cell changes during pregnancy in multiple sclerosis. Sequencing was performed with immunoSEQ multiplex PCR; in TCRdb, only in-frame clones are kept and a portion is missing. In the table there are fewer than 75,000 clones, more than 85% of which are singletons. This specimen was peripheral blood, taken after pregnancy. The receptors were gathered from a female donor in good health, enrolled as a control in a pregnancy study. The conserved cysteine and the conserved F or W are not part of the CDR3 here.

V gene	CDR3 length	CDR3 protein
TRBV28	11	ASHGQGGETQY
TRBV19	12	ASNRDRVRNGYT
TRBV5-1	13	ASSADRGRTDTQY
TRBV5-4	11	ASSLSLNNEQF
TRBV4-3	13	ASSQGVESNQPQH
TRBV14	11	ASSQERGSEAF
TRBV6-5	13	ASRTRQGLNTEAF
TRBV4-3	15	ASSQGDSVFSTDTQY
TRBV4-1	12	ASSLTGQSTEAF
TRBV7-2	13	ASSLVGQGVGEQY
TRBV6-5	13	ASRSDRGVTDTQY
TRBV28	13	ASSSRQGLGETQY
TRBV5-1	12	ASSLGLNRDTQY
TRBV19	12	ASSVSVRQETQY
TRBV13	14	ASSLGRDRGTDTQY
TRBV7-2	17	ASSLTRGLAGPRTHEQY
TRBV5-1	15	ASSLRYGEGRNTEAF
TRBV29-1	13	SAMDRDRGWTEAF
TRBV12-5	18	ASGLVLWGQGAGYGYGYT
TRBV5-1	13	ASSLAPHSGETQY
TRBV15	12	ATSRPGFHYGYT
TRBV9	10	ASSVGGGEQY
TRBV7-3	14	ASSLTFSVNTGELF
TRBV21-1	14	ASSKGKRGRQETQY
TRBV5-1	12	ASSLVGADTEAF
TRBV5-4	13	ASSLDSSSYNEQF
TRBV19	13	ASGVTTTGVQPQH
TRBV2	12	ASRGALRPTEAF
TRBV19	13	ASSPLDDSNQPQH
TRBV15	15	ATSRGSGLPTHNEQF
TRBV9	14	ASSVGAFPPGNTIY
TRBV6-1	12	ASSEVEGSQPQH
TRBV28	13	ASSLQGGSGGELF